These 25 T cell receptor beta chains were all obtained from the same sample, sequenced in a study of T cell repertoires in cytomegalovirus infection. MiXCR, applied by TCRdb to the reads, yields one record per CDR3 protein. The sample yields roughly 920,000 distinct CDR3 sequences, around 32% seen once. Their target antigens are unknown. The sample here was cultured CD8+ T cells from PBMCs, taken from culture after CMV antigen stimulation. The receptors originated from a human donor in good health (CMV status not recorded). Some clones in this sample may be carry-over from other donors' samples.

This clonotype was detected only once. A much larger clone lies one base from this, so it may be a read error. The chain combines TRBV7-6 with TRBJ2-2, with D possibly being TRBD2 (6 bases). Germline lookup yields CDR1 SGHVS and CDR2 FNYEAQ. The CDR3 runs to 14 residues. CDR3 loop: CVSSLGGAVGELFF. DNA of the CDR3: TGTGTCAGCAGCTTAGGAGGGGCCGTCGGGGAGCTGTTTTTT.

A few counts support this clonotype. For the CDR3, the DNA is TGTGCCAGCAGCCAAGGCACACTACACCTGGGGAATGAGCAGTTCTTC. It yields the protein CASSQGTLHLGNEQFF. The chain has TRBV7-3 and TRBJ2-1; D gene ambiguous. The CDR3 extends over 16 amino acids. Germline CDR1 SGHTA, CDR2 FQGTGA. With 5 bases removed from V and 7 bases from J, the gap between germline ends came to 21 bases.

This clonotype was observed at least ten times. V gene TRBV27 combines with J gene TRBJ1-1, with unresolved D. Looked up from germline, CDR1 is MNHEY and CDR2 is SMNVEV (reference sequence). CDR3 size: 11 residues. V was pared by 8 bases and J by 4 bases, with 8 bases between. DNA for the CDR3: TGTGCCAGCTCTGTGGGCACTGAAGCTTTCTTT. It specifies CASSVGTEAFF.

This clonotype was counted only a few times. This sequence joins TRBV12-3 or TRBV12-4 and TRBJ1-4; a weak D match, TRBD1 (6 bases). The CDR3 loop spans 17 amino acids. Deletions cut 3 bases from V and 6 bases from J, with 20 bases between. The CDR3 here is CASSFELMTGPHEKLFF. CDR3 coding DNA: TGTGCCAGCAGTTTCGAGCTAATGACAGGCCCGCATGAAAAACTGTTTTTT.

Of note for this clonotype: A single base separates this from a much larger clone, so it may be a read error. CDR3 region: CASDISGQQETQYF. Here the CDR3 DNA reads TGTGCCAGCGATATATCGGGACAGCAAGAGACCCAGTACTTC. This rearrangement joins TRBV10-3 to TRBJ2-5; TRBD1 aligns across 7 bases. CDR3 length: 14 amino acids. Germline lookup yields CDR1 ENHRY and CDR2 SYGVKD. V was pared by 10 bases and J by 2 bases, with 10 bases of the junction left unmatched.

This clonotype showed up just a few times. The junction and the germline gene differ at one end; a read error may be behind it. The chain recombines TRBV2 with TRBJ1-1; D gene ambiguous. The CDR3 has 11 amino acids. The germline gives CDR1 SNHLY, CDR2 FYNNEI. The CDR3 DNA reads TGCGCGGTCGGAATGAACACTGAAGCTTTCTTT. This sequence encodes CAVGMNTEAFF.

Regarding this clonotype: A read error may be the cause here, since a much bigger clone is one base away. This chain joins TRBV7-8 and TRBJ2-3; 10 bases map to TRBD2. Germline V gene sequence: CDR1 SGHVS, CDR2 FQNEAQ. The CDR3 has 15 residues. The CDR3 loop is CANSLAGGRADTQYF. The CDR3 nucleotides are TGTGCCAACAGCTTAGCGGGGGGACGTGCAGATACGCAGTATTTT.

This clonotype has only a few counts. The chain combines TRBV6-6 with TRBJ2-1, with 7 bases fitting TRBD2. The CDR3 covers 15 residues. The germline CDR1 and CDR2 sequences are MNHNY and SVGAGI (reference sequence). The V and J ends lost 2 bases and 5 bases, in that order; junction bases with no gene match: 6. This CDR3 is CASSYGSGADNEQFF. The CDR3 coding sequence is TGTGCCAGCAGTTACGGAAGCGGGGCCGACAATGAGCAGTTCTTC.

This clonotype turned up a few times. The CDR3 sequence is CASSLVFRELVVENTEAFF. In DNA form, the CDR3 reads TGTGCCAGCAGCTTAGTTTTCAGGGAACTCGTCGTTGAAAACACTGAAGCTTTCTTT. The V gene is TRBV7-9, the J gene TRBJ1-1, with D tentatively TRBD1 (5 bases). The germline CDR1 and CDR2 sequences are SEHNR and FQNEAQ (reference sequence). Trimming took 1 base from V and 2 from J, leaving 23 bases between them. This CDR3 spans 19 amino acids.

This chain joins TRBV7-9 and TRBJ1-4, with D maybe TRBD1 (5 bases). This CDR3 comprises 17 residues. V was cut by 4 bases and J by 8 bases, with 23 bases left in between. Per germline, CDR1 SEHNR and CDR2 FQNEAQ (reference sequence). The CDR3 DNA is TGTGCCAGCAGCTCGGGCAGGGACCATGGTTTGGGAGAAAAACTGTTTTTT. It codes for CASSSGRDHGLGEKLFF.

This clonotype was seen a handful of times. This chain connects TRBV7-3 to TRBJ2-1, with 11 nucleotides matching TRBD2. Unmatched junction bases numbered 3, after V lost 4 bases and J lost 4 bases. The CDR3 covers 15 residues. Looked up from germline, CDR1 is SGHTA and CDR2 is FQGTGA. The CDR3 loop is CASSSSGGKYNEQFF. As DNA, the CDR3 is TGTGCCAGCAGCTCTAGCGGGGGGAAATACAATGAGCAGTTCTTC.

The V call is TRBV4-1, the J call TRBJ2-5; 7 bases agree with TRBD1. Germline CDR1 is MGHRA and CDR2 is YSYEKL. The ends lost 3 bases at V and 5 bases at J; junction bases unmatched: 12. The CDR3 consists of 16 residues. CDR3 coding DNA: TGCGCCAGCAGCCAGGTGACAGGGACGACCGGGGAGACCCAGTACTTC. As protein: CASSQVTGTTGETQYF.

The chain is built from TRBV6-2 or TRBV6-3 and TRBJ2-7; D is uncertain. Trimming pared 5 bases from V and 7 bases from J, leaving 12 bases between. Germline CDR1 MNHEY, CDR2 SVGEGT. The length of the CDR3 is 12 residues. The chain's CDR3 is CASSPDSWEQYF. The DNA for the CDR3 is TGTGCCAGCAGTCCCGATTCCTGGGAGCAGTACTTC.

This clonotype occurred many times. The chain couples TRBV7-2 to TRBJ2-2; D gene uncertain. V lost 6 bases, J lost 8 bases, and 13 bases lay in between. The CDR3 has 13 amino acids. The germline V gene has CDR1 SGHTA and CDR2 FQGNSA. DNA of the CDR3: TGTGCCAGCAGACCCCTAATGTGGGGGGAGCTGTTTTTT. Amino acids: CASRPLMWGELFF.

This clonotype occurred many times. V gene TRBV7-9 combines with J gene TRBJ1-1, with D unclear. V lost 6 bases to trimming and J lost 4 bases, with 12 bases between them. Per germline, CDR1 SEHNR and CDR2 FQNEAQ (reference sequence). There are 13 residues in the CDR3. The CDR3 region is CASSRGPTTEAFF. CDR3 coding DNA: TGTGCCAGCAGTCGCGGACCAACCACTGAAGCTTTCTTT.

V is TRBV5-6 and J is TRBJ1-1; TRBD1 matches at 7 bases. The ends lost 4 bases at V and 0 bases at J; junction bases unmatched: 6. Germline CDR1 SGHDT, CDR2 YYEEEE. The CDR3 is made up of 15 amino acids. The CDR3 sequence is CASSAEGQLNTEAFF. CDR3 in DNA: TGTGCCAGCAGCGCGGAGGGACAGCTGAACACTGAAGCTTTCTTT.

This clonotype showed up just a few times. This chain links TRBV5-4 with TRBJ1-6; D gene uncertain. From germline, CDR1 is SGHNT and CDR2 YYREEE (reference sequence). This CDR3 has 15 amino acids. Deletions cut 2 bases from V and 9 bases from J, with 15 bases between. The CDR3 region is CASSFSPGSASPLHF. CDR3 nucleotide sequence: TGTGCCAGCAGCTTCAGCCCGGGGTCCGCTTCACCCCTCCACTTT.

This clonotype appeared many times. V gene TRBV7-2 combines with J gene TRBJ2-2; D perhaps matches TRBD1 (6 bases). Germline CDR1 and CDR2: SGHTA and FQGNSA. The CDR3 spans 15 residues. V was shortened by 7 bases and J by 2 bases, with 14 bases between the two germline ends. The DNA for the CDR3 is TGTGCCAGCATCCTGACAGGCTCAAACACCGGGGAGCTGTTTTTT. Translating gives CASILTGSNTGELFF. The full variable domain, with the rest looked up from reference TRBV7-2 and TRBJ2-2, is GAGVSQSPSNKVTEKGKDVELRCDPISGHTALYWYRQSLGQGLEFLIYFQGNSAPDKSGLPSDRFSAERTGGSVSTLTIQRTQQEDSAVYLCASILTGSNTGELFFGEGSRLTVL.

V gene TRBV5-5 combines with J gene TRBJ2-7, with D perhaps TRBD1 (5 bases). Germline V gene lookup returns CDR1 SGHKS and CDR2 YYEKEE (reference sequence). The CDR3 consists of 15 residues. The ends were cut back, 0 bases at V and 5 bases at J, with 15 bases in the middle. The CDR3 DNA reads TGTGCCAGCAGCTTGGCCCCAGGGCTAAGGAACGAGCAGTACTTC. Its translation is CASSLAPGLRNEQYF.

The gene calls are TRBV5-4 and TRBJ2-1; TRBD2 agrees at 7 bases. The CDR3 spans 12 residues. CDR1 and CDR2 (germline): SGHNT, YYREEE (reference sequence). V was clipped by 10 bases and J by 0 bases; unmatched bases: 1. The chain's CDR3 is CAASGSYNEQFF. CDR3 nucleotide sequence: TGTGCCGCTAGCGGCTCCTACAATGAGCAGTTCTTC.

The V call is TRBV20-1, the J call TRBJ1-2; 12 bases fit TRBD1. In germline, CDR1 is DFQATT, CDR2 SNEGSKA (reference sequence). This CDR3 region has 17 residues. V gave up 0 bases and J gave up 4 bases; unmatched junction bases: 9. The CDR3 here is CSARDRGQGAPLYGYTF. CDR3 bases: TGCAGTGCTAGAGATCGGGGACAGGGGGCGCCTCTCTATGGCTACACCTTC.

This clonotype has a handful of counts. The J gene is TRBJ1-6, the V gene TRBV19, with D unresolved. V lost 6 bases and J lost 4, with 13 bases in between. Germline CDR1 is LNHDA and CDR2 is SQIVND (reference sequence). The CDR3 has 15 amino acids. In DNA form, the CDR3 reads TGTGCCAGTAGCGGCGGGCAGTCATATAATTCACCCCTCCACTTT. It is translated as CASSGGQSYNSPLHF.

V gene TRBV5-6 combines with J gene TRBJ2-3, with D perhaps matching TRBD1 (6 bases). Trimming removed 5 bases from V and 2 bases from J, with 24 bases in between. The CDR3 covers 18 residues. CDR1 is SGHDT and CDR2 is YYEEEE in the germline V gene. In nucleotides, the CDR3 is TGTGCCAGCAGTTTCTACAAACCGGGACATCGCGACACAGATACGCAGTATTTT. It translates to CASSFYKPGHRDTDTQYF.

This clonotype was counted between two and nine times. V usage is TRBV27 and J usage is TRBJ2-1, with 10 bases aligning to TRBD2. The junction had 6 bases not matched to a gene; V was cut back by 0 bases and J by 4 bases. The CDR3 extends over 17 amino acids. CDR1 and CDR2 from the germline V gene are MNHEY and SMNVEV (reference sequence). Here the CDR3 reads CASSLSLAGAFYNEQFF. For the CDR3, the DNA is TGTGCCAGCAGTTTATCCCTAGCGGGGGCATTTTACAATGAGCAGTTCTTC.

Many counts were recorded for this clonotype. This chain connects TRBV12-3 or TRBV12-4 to TRBJ2-5, with unresolved D. The length of the CDR3 is 13 residues. The V gene lost 10 bases and the J gene lost 5 bases, with 17 bases spanning the gap. This chain's CDR3 is CATAPYRSETQYF. CDR3 nucleotide sequence: TGTGCCACCGCCCCATACCGAAGCGAGACCCAGTACTTC.